Given below is one T cell receptor beta chain in context. This clonotype was detected a few times. This clone's antigen is unknown. An end of the junction differs from the germline gene, which may be a read error. Systemically healthy Caucasian individuals from Russia, around 38 in total and aged about 6 to 100 years, were included as donors. Each donor gave about 11 milliliters of peripheral blood, drawn into EDTA-treated Vacutainer tubes. PBMCs were isolated by Ficoll-Paque density-gradient centrifugation, with at least 6.5 million obtained per sample. Total RNA, at least 6 micrograms per sample, was extracted from PBMCs with Trizol reagent. Naive CD45RAhigh/CD27high T cell percentages were measured by flow cytometry on a PBMC aliquot from every donor. The receptor library was made with 5' RACE. The reads were generated on an Illumina HiSeq 2500. A second roughly 7 to 11 cycle PCR used a sample-barcoded 5' primer and a J-beta primer mix. A unique molecular identifier was introduced onto each TCR beta cDNA molecule by a template-switch 5' adaptor carrying 12 random nucleotides. Each sample yielded at least 2.5 million CDR3-containing paired-end reads. The Mint cDNA synthesis kit, primed by a TRBC-specific oligonucleotide, was used to synthesize first-strand cDNA from all RNA. After uracil-DNA glycosylase treatment, a first 18-cycle PCR used universal primers M1SS and BC2_uni_R on all cDNA. The source study handled its data this way. Each sample was normalized by randomly selecting 1 million high-quality reads, each carrying a distinct molecular identifier. Reads with shared molecular identifiers were discarded instead of being binned into consensus sequences. CDR3 identification, clonotype clustering and error correction used MiTCR with a Q25 quality threshold and the strictest error-elimination algorithm. A nonparametric unseen species model with Euler transformation was used to estimate lower-bound total TCR beta diversity. Starting from the raw public reads, TCRdb applied fastp trimming at Q25, assembled clones with MiXCR and retained in-frame beta chains. Each CDR3 protein appears once, grouped with its most common genes and DNA. These V and J calls derive from TCRdb rather than the authors' analysis. The sample records under 2 million distinct CDR3 sequences, 30% to 40% of which are singletons. The ten largest clones capture about 11% of the sample.

The CDR3 holds 14 amino acids from the cysteine to the phenylalanine. The kept DNA is CDR3 alone, 42 bases in frame from the first base. CDR1 LGHDT and CDR2 YNNKEL were looked up in the germline V gene (reference sequence). These data belong to a study of blood T cells in healthy people across ages (dated by TCRdb to between 2015 and 2016). As for the study more broadly: In model experiments, roughly one uniquely barcoded TCR beta cDNA molecule per two T cells was captured by template switching. The study analyzed two additional independent replicas of 1 million unique cDNA reads from the same blood draw for two donors, one aged 18 to 30 and one aged 80 or older. The donors were split into four age groups: young (average about 16 years), middle-aged (about 40), aged (approximately 59) and long-lived (roughly 80). To avoid experimental bias, donors of different ages were distributed randomly across sequencing lanes. Using deep sequencing normalized with unique cDNA molecular identifiers, the study measured how TCR beta repertoire diversity changes with age.

Overall study results and their limits: Since profiling was done on bulk unsorted PBMCs, naive and antigen-experienced compartments could not be conclusively compared. The percentage of naive T cells measured by flow cytometry correlated strongly with observed TCR beta diversity. Total diversity estimates from one million sequenced T cells were considered lower bounds and underestimates. Because the CMV infection status of the donors was unknown, age-related changes in expanded clonotypes may potentially have been confounded. As age increased, observed TCR beta diversity per million T cells dropped in a roughly linear way, and a significant reduction was already evident by age approximately 40. Compared with the aged group, the long-lived group had more naive CD4+ T cells, fewer expanded clones and increased TCR diversity, suggesting age selection.

The TCR originated in a woman aged 25 to 39 in good health. Recombination connected TRBV3-1 to TRBJ2-5, with the D gene call left open. The specimen sequenced was blood. The nucleotides are TGTGCCAGCACCCAATACGGACCGAGAGGGACCCAGTACTTC. This encodes CASTQYGPRGTQYF.